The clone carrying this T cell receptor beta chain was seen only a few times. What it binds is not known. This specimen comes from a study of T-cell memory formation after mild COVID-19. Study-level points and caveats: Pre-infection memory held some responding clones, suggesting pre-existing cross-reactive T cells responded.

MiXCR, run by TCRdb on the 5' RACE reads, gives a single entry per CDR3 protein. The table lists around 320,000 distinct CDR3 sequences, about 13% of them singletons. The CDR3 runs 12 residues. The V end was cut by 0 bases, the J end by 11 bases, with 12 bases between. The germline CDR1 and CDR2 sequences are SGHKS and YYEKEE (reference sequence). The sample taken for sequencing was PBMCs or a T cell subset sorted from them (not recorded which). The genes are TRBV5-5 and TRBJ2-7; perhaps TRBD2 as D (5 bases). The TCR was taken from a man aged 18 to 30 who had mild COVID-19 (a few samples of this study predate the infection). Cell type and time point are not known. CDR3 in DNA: TGTGCCAGCAGCTTGGGCTGGAGGAAAGAGTACGTC. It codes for CASSLGWRKEYV.